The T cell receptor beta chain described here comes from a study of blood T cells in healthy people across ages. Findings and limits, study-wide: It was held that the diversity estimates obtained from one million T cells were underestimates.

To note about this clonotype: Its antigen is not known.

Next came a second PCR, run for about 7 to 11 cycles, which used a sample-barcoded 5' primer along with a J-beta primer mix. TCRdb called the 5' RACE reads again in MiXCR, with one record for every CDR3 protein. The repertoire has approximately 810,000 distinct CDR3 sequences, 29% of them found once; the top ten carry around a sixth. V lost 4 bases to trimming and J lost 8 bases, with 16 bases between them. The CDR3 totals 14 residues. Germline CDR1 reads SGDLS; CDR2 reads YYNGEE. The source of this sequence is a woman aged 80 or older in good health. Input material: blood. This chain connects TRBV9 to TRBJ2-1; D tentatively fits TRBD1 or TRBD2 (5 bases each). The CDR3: CASSLNWGFDEQFF. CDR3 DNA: TGTGCCAGCAGCTTAAATTGGGGGTTTGATGAGCAGTTCTTC.